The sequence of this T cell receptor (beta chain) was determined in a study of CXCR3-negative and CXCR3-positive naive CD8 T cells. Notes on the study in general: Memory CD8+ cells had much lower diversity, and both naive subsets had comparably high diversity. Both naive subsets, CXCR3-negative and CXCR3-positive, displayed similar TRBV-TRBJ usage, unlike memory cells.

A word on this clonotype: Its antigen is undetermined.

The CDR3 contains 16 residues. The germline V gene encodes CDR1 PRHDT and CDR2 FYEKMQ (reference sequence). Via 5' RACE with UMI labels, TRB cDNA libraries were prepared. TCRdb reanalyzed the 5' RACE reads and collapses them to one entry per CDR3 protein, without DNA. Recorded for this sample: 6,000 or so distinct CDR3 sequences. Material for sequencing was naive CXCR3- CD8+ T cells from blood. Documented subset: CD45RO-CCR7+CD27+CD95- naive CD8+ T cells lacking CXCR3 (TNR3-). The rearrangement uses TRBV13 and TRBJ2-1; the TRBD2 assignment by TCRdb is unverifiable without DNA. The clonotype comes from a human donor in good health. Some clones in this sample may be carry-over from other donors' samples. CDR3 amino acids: CASSLEGLAGLDEQFF.